The clone carrying this T cell receptor beta chain was observed a handful of times. Its antigen is as yet unknown. This entry comes from a study of vaccination effects on CD4 cells after COVID-19. Overall study findings and caveats: Limitations: small convalescent group and missing early post-infection timepoints.

The junction had 4 bases not matched to a gene; V was cut back by 6 bases and J by 0 bases. Per the germline V gene, CDR1 is MNHEY and CDR2 is SVGEGT. The CDR3 consists of 15 residues. Using immunoSEQ multiplex PCR, the repertoire was profiled, and TCRdb retains in-frame clones only, with some absent. The repertoire consists of 30,000 to 45,000 clones, with less than 70% occurring once and the leading ten covering about 15%. Antigen-specific CD4+ T cells were expanded with viral peptide pools in the ViraFEST assay before sequencing. With 10 days of culture completed, CD4+ T cells were isolated. According to the study, vaccine recipients showed no prior SARS-CoV-2 infection and negative nucleocapsid antibodies.

The clonotype was recovered from a human donor who received a COVID-19 vaccine. This specimen consisted of CD4+ T cells from PBMCs cultured with HCoV-OC43 spike peptides, obtained before COVID-19 vaccination. Noted subset: HCoV-OC43 spike overlapping peptide pool stimulation. The chain couples TRBV6-2 or TRBV6-3 to TRBJ2-3, with 9 bases identical to TRBD2. The CDR3 region has the DNA TGTGCCAGCAGCCCTAGCGGGATCAGCACAGATACGCAGTATTTT. Residues: CASSPSGISTDTQYF.